Sequencing of this TCR beta chain was carried out in a study of technical replicates of blood from a few donors. CDR3 length equals 14 residues. The J segment lost 4 bases and the V segment lost 3 bases, leaving 5 bases of the junction unmatched. Germline CDR1 is SNHLY and CDR2 is FYNNEI. Assay used: immunoSEQ multiplex PCR; TCRdb lists only in-frame clones, some missing. The repertoire consists of roughly 51,000 clones, with around 93% occurring once and the leading ten covering less than 4.5%. The TCR sequence derives from a human donor in good health. Some clones in this sample may be carry-over from other donors' samples. Sequenced input: PBMCs. The chain carries TRBV2 and TRBJ1-2; 7 bases line up with TRBD1. The CDR3 here is CASSEFRTGYGYTF. Here the CDR3 DNA reads TGTGCCAGCAGTGAGTTCAGGACAGGCTATGGCTACACCTTC.